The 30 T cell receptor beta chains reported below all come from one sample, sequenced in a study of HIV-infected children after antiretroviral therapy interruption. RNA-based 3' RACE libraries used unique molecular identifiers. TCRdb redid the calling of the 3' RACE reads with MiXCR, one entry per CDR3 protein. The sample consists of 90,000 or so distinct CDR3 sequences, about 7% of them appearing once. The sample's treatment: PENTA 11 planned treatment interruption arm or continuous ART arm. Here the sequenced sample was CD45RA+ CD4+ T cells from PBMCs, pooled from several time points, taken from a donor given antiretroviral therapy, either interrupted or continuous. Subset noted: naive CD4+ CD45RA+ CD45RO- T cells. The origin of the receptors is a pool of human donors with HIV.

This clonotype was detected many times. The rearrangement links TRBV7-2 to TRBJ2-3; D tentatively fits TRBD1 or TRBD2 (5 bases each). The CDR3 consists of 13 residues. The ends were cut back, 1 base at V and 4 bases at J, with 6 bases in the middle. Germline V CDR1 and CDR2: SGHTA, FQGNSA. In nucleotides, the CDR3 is TGTGCCAGCAGCTTAGGGGGGTCAGATACGCAGTATTTT. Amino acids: CASSLGGSDTQYF.

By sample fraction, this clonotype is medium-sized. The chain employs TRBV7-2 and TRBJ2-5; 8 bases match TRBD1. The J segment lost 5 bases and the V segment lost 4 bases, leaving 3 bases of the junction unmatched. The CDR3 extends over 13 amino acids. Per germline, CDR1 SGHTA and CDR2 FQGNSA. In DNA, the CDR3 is TGTGCCAGCAGCTCCGACAGGGGTGAGACCCAGTACTTC. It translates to CASSSDRGETQYF.

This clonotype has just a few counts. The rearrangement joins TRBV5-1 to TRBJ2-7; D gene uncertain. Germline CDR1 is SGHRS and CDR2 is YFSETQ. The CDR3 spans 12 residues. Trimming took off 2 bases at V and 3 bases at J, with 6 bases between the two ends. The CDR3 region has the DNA TGCGCCAGCAGCTTCCACGACTACGAGCAGTACTTC. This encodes CASSFHDYEQYF.

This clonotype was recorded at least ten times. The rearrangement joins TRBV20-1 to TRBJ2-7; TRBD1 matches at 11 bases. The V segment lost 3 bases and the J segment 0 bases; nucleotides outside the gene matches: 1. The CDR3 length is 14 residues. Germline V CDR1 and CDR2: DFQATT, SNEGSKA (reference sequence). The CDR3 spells CSARGTGGSYEQYF. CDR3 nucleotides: TGCAGTGCTAGGGGGACAGGGGGCTCCTACGAGCAGTACTTC.

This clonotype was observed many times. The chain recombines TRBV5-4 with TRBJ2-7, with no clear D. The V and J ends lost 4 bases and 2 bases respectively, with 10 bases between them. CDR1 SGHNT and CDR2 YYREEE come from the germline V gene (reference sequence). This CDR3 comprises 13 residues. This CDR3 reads CASSTDRAYEQYF. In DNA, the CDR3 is TGTGCCAGCAGCACCGACCGAGCCTACGAGCAGTACTTC.

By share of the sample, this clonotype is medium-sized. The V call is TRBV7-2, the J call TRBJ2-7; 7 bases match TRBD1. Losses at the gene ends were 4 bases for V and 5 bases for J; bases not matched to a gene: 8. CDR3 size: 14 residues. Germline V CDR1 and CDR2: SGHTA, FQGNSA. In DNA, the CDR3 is TGTGCCAGCAGCTCGAGGACAGGACAGGACGAGCAGTACTTC. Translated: CASSSRTGQDEQYF. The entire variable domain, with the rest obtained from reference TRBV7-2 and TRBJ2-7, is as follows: GAGVSQSPSNKVTEKGKDVELRCDPISGHTALYWYRQSLGQGLEFLIYFQGNSAPDKSGLPSDRFSAERTGGSVSTLTIQRTQQEDSAVYLCASSSRTGQDEQYFGPGTRLTVT.

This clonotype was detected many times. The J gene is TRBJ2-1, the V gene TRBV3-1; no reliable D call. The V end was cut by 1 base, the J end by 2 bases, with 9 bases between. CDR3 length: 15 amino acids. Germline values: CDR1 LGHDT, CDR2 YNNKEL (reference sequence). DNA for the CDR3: TGTGCCAGCAGCCAAGGCGCCCGGGCCTACAATGAGCAGTTCTTC. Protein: CASSQGARAYNEQFF.

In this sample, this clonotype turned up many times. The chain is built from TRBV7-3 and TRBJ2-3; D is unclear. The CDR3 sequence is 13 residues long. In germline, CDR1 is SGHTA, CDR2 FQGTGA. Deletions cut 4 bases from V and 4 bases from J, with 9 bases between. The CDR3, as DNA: TGTGCCAGCAGCTCCGCGAGATCAGATACGCAGTATTTT. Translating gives CASSSARSDTQYF.

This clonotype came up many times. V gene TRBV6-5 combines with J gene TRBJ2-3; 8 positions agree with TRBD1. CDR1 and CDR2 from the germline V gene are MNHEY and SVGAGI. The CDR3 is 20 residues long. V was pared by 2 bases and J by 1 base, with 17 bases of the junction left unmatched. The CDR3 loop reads CASSYARRDRLPPGTDTQYF. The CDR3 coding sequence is TGTGCCAGCAGTTACGCCCGCCGGGACAGGCTTCCCCCCGGCACAGATACGCAGTATTTT.

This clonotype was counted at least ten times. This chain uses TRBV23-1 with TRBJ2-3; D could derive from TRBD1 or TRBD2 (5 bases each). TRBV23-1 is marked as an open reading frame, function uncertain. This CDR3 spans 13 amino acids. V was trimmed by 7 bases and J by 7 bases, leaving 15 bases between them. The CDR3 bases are TGCGCCAGCATATGTTCCAGGGACCATACGCAGTATTTT. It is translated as CASICSRDHTQYF.

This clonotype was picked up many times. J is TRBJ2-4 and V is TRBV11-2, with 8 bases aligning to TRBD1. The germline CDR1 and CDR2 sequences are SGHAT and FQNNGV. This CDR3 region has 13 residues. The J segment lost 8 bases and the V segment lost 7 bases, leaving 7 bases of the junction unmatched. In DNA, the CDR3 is TGTGCCAGCACCAGAGGACAGGGAGACATTCAGTACTTC. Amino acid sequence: CASTRGQGDIQYF. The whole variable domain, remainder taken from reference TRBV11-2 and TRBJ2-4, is EAGVAQSPRYKIIEKRQSVAFWCNPISGHATLYWYQQILGQGPKLLIQFQNNGVVDDSQLPKDRFSAERLKGVDSTLKIQPAKLEDSAVYLCASTRGQGDIQYFGAGTRLSVL.

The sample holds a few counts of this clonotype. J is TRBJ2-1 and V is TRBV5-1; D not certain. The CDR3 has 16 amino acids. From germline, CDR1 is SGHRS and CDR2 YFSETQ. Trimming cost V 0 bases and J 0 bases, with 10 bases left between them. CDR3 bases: TGCGCCAGCAGCTTGGACCACCTGAGCTCCTACAATGAGCAGTTCTTC. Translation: CASSLDHLSSYNEQFF.

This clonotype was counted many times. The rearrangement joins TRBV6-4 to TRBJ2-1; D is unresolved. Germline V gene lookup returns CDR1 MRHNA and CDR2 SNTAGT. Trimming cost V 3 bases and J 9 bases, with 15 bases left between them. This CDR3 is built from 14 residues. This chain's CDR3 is CASSDRAGQGEQFF. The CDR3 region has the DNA TGTGCCAGCAGTGATCGGGCCGGCCAAGGTGAGCAGTTCTTC.

The CDR3 spells CSARGSGRPSYNEQFF. CDR3 coding DNA: TGCAGTGCTAGGGGGAGCGGGAGACCCTCCTACAATGAGCAGTTCTTC. The chain has TRBV20-1 and TRBJ2-1, with TRBD2 matching over 8 bases. CDR1 and CDR2 (germline): DFQATT, SNEGSKA (reference sequence). Losses at the gene ends were 3 bases for V and 0 bases for J; bases not matched to a gene: 7. The CDR3 loop spans 16 amino acids.

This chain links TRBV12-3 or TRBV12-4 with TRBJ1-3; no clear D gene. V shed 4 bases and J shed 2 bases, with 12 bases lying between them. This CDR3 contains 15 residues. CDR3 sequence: CASSSPPRPGNTIYF. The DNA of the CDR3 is TGTGCCAGCAGTTCACCCCCAAGGCCTGGAAACACCATATATTTT.

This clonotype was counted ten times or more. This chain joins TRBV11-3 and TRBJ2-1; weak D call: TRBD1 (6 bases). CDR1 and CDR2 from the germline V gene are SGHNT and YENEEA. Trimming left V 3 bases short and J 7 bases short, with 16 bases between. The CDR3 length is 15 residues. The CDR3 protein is CASSFSQGLENEQFF. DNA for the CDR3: TGTGCCAGCAGCTTTAGTCAGGGGTTGGAAAATGAGCAGTTCTTC.

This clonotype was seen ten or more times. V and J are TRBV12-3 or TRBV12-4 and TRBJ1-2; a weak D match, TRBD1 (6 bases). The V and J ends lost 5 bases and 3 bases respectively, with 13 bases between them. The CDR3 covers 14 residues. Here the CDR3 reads CASSSTQGHYGYTF. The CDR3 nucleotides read TGTGCCAGCAGTAGTACTCAGGGGCACTATGGCTACACCTTC.

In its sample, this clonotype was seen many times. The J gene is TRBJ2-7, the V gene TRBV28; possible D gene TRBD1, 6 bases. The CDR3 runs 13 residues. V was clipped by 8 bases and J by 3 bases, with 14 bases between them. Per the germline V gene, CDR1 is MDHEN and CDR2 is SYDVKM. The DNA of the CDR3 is TGTGCCAGCTTAAACAGGGAGAGCTACGAGCAGTACTTC. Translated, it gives CASLNRESYEQYF.

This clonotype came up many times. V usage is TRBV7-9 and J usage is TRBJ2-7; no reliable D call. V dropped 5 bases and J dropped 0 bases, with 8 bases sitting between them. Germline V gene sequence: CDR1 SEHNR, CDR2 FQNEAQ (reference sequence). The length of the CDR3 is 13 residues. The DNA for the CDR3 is TGTGCCAGCAGCCATTCGACCTCCTACGAGCAGTACTTC. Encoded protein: CASSHSTSYEQYF.

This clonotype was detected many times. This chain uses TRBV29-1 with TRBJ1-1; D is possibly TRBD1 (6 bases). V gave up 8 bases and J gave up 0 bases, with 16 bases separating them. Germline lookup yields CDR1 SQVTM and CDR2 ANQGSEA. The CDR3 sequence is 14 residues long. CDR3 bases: TGCAGCTCAAGTGGGGGGGCAATGAACACTGAAGCTTTCTTT. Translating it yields CSSSGGAMNTEAFF.

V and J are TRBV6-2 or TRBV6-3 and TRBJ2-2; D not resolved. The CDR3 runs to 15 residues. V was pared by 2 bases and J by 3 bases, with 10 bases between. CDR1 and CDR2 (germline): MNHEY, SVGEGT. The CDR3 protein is CASSYGVLDTGELFF. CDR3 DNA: TGTGCCAGCAGTTACGGGGTTTTGGACACCGGGGAGCTGTTTTTT.

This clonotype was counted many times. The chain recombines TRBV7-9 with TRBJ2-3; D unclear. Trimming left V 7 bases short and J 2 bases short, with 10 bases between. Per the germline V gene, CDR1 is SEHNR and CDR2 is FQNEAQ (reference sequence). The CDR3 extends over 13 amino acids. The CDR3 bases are TGTGCCAGCACCTTCCGGGTCACAGATACGCAGTATTTT. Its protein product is CASTFRVTDTQYF.

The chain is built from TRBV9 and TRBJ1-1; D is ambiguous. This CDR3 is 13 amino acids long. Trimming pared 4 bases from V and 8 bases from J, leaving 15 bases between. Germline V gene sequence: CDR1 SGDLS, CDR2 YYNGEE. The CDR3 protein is CASSPYPGGEAFF. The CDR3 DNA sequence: TGTGCCAGCAGCCCCTACCCGGGAGGGGAAGCTTTCTTT.

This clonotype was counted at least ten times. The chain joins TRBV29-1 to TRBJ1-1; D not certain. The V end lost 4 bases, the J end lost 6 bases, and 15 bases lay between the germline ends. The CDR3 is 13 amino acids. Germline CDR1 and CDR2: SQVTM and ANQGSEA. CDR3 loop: CSVGPGLVSEAFF. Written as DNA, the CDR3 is TGCAGCGTTGGACCTGGCCTTGTCTCTGAAGCTTTCTTT.

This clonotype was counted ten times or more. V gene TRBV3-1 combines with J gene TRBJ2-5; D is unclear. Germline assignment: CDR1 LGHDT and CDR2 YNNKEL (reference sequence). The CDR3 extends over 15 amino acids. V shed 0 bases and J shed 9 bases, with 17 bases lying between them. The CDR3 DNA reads TGTGCCAGCAGCCAAGATCCCGACTTGAGGTCGGCCCAGTACTTC. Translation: CASSQDPDLRSAQYF.

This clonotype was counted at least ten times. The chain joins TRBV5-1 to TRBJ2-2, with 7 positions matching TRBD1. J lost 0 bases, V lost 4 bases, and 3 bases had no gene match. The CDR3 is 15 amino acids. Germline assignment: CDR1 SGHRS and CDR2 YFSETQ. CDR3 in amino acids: CASSPGTANTGELFF. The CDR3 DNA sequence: TGCGCCAGCAGCCCGGGGACAGCGAACACCGGGGAGCTGTTTTTT.

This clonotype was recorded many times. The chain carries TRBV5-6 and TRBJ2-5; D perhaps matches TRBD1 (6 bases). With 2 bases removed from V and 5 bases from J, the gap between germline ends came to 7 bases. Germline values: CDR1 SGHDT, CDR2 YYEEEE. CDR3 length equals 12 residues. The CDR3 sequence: CASSFTGETQYF. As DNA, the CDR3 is TGTGCCAGCAGCTTCACAGGGGAGACCCAGTACTTC. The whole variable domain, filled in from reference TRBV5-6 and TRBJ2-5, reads DAGVTQSPTHLIKTRGQQVTLRCSPKSGHDTVSWYQQALGQGPQFIFQYYEEEERQRGNFPDRFSGHQFPNYSSELNVNALLLGDSALYLCASSFTGETQYFGPGTRLLVL.

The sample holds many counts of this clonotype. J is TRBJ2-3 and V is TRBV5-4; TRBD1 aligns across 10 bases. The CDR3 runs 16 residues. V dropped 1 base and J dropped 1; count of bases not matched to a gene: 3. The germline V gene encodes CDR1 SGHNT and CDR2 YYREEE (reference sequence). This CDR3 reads CASSLPGTGGTDTQYF. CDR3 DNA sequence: TGTGCCAGCAGCTTGCCCGGGACAGGGGGCACAGATACGCAGTATTTT.

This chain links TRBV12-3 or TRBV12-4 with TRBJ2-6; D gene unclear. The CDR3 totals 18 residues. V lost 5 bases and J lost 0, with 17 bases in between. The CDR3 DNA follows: TGTGCCAGCAGTGGCTCCGATGACATAAACTCTGGGGCCAACGTCCTGACTTTC. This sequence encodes CASSGSDDINSGANVLTF.

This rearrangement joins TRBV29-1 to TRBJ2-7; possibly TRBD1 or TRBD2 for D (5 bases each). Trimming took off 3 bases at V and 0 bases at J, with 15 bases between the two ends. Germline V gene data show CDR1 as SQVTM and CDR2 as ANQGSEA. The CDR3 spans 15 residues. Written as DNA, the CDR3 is TGCAGCGTTGAGATCCGGGACGGAGGCTCCTACGAGCAGTACTTC. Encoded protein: CSVEIRDGGSYEQYF.